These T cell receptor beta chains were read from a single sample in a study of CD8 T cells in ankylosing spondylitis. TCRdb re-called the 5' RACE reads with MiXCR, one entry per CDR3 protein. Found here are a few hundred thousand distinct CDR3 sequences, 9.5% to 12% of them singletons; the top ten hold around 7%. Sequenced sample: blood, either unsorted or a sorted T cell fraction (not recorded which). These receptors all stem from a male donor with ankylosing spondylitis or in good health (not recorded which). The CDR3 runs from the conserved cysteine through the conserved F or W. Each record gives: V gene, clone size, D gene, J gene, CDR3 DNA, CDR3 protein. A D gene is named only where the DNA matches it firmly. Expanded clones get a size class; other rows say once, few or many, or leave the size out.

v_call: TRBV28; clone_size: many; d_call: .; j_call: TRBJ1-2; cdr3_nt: TGTGCCAGCAGCCCTCCAGGGCCGGCTCGCTATGGCTACACCTTC; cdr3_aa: CASSPPGPARYGYTF
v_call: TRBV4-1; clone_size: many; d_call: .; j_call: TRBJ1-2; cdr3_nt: TGCGCCAGCAGCCAAGGCGGGCGCTACACCTTC; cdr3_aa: CASSQGGRYTF
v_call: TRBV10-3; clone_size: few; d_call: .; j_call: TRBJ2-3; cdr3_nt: TGTGCCATCAGTGAGCCGATATTAGGAGATACGCAGTATTTT; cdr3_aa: CAISEPILGDTQYF
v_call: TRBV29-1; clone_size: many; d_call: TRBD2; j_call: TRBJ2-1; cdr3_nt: TGCAGCGCCGGCGGCGGGAGCTACAATGAGCAGTTCTTC; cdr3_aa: CSAGGGSYNEQFF
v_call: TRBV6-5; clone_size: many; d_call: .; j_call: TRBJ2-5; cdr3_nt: TGTGCCAGCAGTTACGGAGAGACCCAGTACTTC; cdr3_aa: CASSYGETQYF
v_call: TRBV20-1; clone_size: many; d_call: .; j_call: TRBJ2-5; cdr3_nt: TGCAGTGCTAGAGATCTTTCAGAACCCCAAGAGACCCAGTACTTC; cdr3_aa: CSARDLSEPQETQYF
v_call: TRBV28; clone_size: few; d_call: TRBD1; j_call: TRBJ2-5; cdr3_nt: TGTGCCAGCAGTTTTATCAGCAGGGGGCGGGAGACCCAGTACTTC; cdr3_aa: CASSFISRGRETQYF
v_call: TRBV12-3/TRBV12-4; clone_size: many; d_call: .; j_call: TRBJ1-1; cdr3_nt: TGTGCCAGCAGTTTAAATCGGGGCTCCACTGAAGCTTTCTTT; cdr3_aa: CASSLNRGSTEAFF
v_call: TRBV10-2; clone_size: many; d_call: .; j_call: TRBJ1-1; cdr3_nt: TGCGCCAGCAGTGAGCCCAGGGTTCGAGGGAACACTGAAGCTTTCTTT; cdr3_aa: CASSEPRVRGNTEAFF
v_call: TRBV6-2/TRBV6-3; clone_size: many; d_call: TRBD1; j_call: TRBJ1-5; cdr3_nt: TGTGCCAGCAGTTACTTCGAGACAGGGTCCGATCAGCCCCAGCATTTT; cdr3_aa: CASSYFETGSDQPQHF
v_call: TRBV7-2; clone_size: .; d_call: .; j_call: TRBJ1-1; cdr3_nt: TGTGCCAGCAGCCCCCGGACGGAAAACACTGAAGCTTTCTTT; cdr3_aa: CASSPRTENTEAFF
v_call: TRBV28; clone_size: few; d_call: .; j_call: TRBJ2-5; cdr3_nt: TGTGCCAGCGGTCAACAGGGTCCGTACCAAGAGACCCAGTACTTC; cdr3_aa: CASGQQGPYQETQYF
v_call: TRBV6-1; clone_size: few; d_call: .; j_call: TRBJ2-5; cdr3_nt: TGTGCCAGCAGAGCCCGCGGCGAGGGCGCGCAAGAGACCCAGTACTTC; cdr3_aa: CASRARGEGAQETQYF
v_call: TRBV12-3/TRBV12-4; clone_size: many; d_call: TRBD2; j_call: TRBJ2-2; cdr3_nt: TGTGCCAGCAGGGGGACTAGGGCCGGGGAGCTGTTTTTT; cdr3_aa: CASRGTRAGELFF
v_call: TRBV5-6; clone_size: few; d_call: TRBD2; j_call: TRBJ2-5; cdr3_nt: TGTGCCAGCAGGTCTGAACGGGACTACAAACAAGAGACCCAGTACTTC; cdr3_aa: CASRSERDYKQETQYF
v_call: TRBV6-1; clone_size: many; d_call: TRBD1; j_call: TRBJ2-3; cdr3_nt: TGTGCCAGCAGTCAGGGGGACAGGCCCCGAGATACGCAGTATTTT; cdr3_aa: CASSQGDRPRDTQYF
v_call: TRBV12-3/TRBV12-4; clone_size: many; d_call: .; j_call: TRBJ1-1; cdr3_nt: TGTGCCAGCAGTTTCAGCAACGTGAACACTGAAGCTTTCTTT; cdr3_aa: CASSFSNVNTEAFF
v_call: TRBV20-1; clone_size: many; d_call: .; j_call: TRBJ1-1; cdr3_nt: TGCAGTGCTCGTCCCCTTGTGGAGGGCACTGAAGCTTTCTTT; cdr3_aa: CSARPLVEGTEAFF
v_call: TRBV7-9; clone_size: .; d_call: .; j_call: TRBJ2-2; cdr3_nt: TGTGCCAGCAGCTTGGGACTGGGAAACACCGGGGAGCTGTTTTTT; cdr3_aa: CASSLGLGNTGELFF
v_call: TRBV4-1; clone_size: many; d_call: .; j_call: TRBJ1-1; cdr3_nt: TGCGCCAGCAGCCAAGGTACGAACACTGAAGCTTTCTTT; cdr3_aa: CASSQGTNTEAFF
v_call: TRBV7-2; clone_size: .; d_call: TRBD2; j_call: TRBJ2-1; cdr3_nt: TGTGCCAGCAGCGCGGGACTAGCGGGGCTGTACAATGAGCAGTTCTTC; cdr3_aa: CASSAGLAGLYNEQFF
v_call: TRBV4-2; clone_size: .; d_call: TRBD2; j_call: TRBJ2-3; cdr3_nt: TGTGCCAGCAGCCAAGGGACCCTAGGGACTAGCGGCCGATCGTTAGCCACAGATACGCAGTATTTT; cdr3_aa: CASSQGTLGTSGRSLATDTQYF